Listed here are 7 T cell receptor beta chains from one sample, sequenced in a study of cytotoxic CD8 clonotypes in ibrutinib-treated CLL. The protocol was immunoSEQ multiplex PCR, while the TCRdb copy is restricted to in-frame clones and leaves out a portion. This sample has some 140,000 clones, with about 80% found just once. The sequencing used PBMCs, collected after 12 months of ibrutinib treatment. The source is a human donor with chronic lymphocytic leukemia.

This clone has a handful of counts. This sequence joins TRBV10-2 and TRBJ2-7; 7 nucleotides agree with TRBD2. CDR3 size: 14 residues. With 8 bases clipped from V and 6 bases from J, the junction kept 13 bases outside the gene matches. The germline gives CDR1 WSHSY, CDR2 SAAADI. The CDR3 spells CASGWQAGGGEQYF. CDR3 bases: TGCGCCAGCGGGTGGCAGGCCGGCGGGGGCGAGCAGTACTTC.

The chain combines TRBV27 with TRBJ2-7; possibly TRBD1 or TRBD2 for D (5 bases each). The V and J ends lost 4 bases and 3 bases respectively, with 19 bases between them. This CDR3 is built from 16 residues. Germline CDR1 and CDR2: MNHEY and SMNVEV (reference sequence). The CDR3 is CASSSSRDVSLYEQYF. CDR3 bases: TGTGCCAGCAGTTCCTCCCGGGACGTAAGCCTCTACGAGCAGTACTTC.

The chain is built from TRBV7-2 and TRBJ2-3, with TRBD2 matching over 9 bases. This CDR3 contains 18 residues. Unmatched junction bases numbered 16, after V lost 5 bases and J lost 4 bases. Germline values: CDR1 SGHTA, CDR2 FQGNSA. The CDR3 here is CASSPRPSVSGRSDTQYF. In DNA, the CDR3 is TGTGCCAGCAGCCCAAGGCCCTCGGTTAGCGGGAGATCAGATACGCAGTATTTT.

This chain connects TRBV5-4 to TRBJ1-2; weak D call: TRBD1 (6 bases). Trimming stripped 5 bases from V and 4 bases from J, with 15 bases between. Germline CDR1 reads SGHNT; CDR2 reads YYREEE (reference sequence). The CDR3 extends over 14 amino acids. The CDR3 loop reads CASSTTGSFYGYTF. DNA for the CDR3: TGTGCCAGCAGTACCACAGGGTCGTTCTATGGCTACACCTTC.

The chain employs TRBV4-2 and TRBJ1-1; TRBD1 aligns across 11 bases. The CDR3 sequence is 16 residues long. Per germline, CDR1 LGHNA and CDR2 YNFKEQ. V was pared by 1 base and J by 5 bases, with 6 bases of the junction left unmatched. The CDR3 sequence: CASSQADRGRFTEAFF. The CDR3 DNA reads TGTGCCAGCAGCCAAGCGGACAGGGGGCGATTTACTGAAGCTTTCTTT.

V gene TRBV13 combines with J gene TRBJ2-7; 9 positions match TRBD2. CDR1 and CDR2 from the germline V gene are PRHDT and FYEKMQ (reference sequence). The CDR3 consists of 16 residues. After removal of 2 bases from V and 0 bases from J, the junction contained 5 bases not matched to a gene. DNA for the CDR3: TGTGCCAGCAGCTTACGGGGTAGCGGGAGCTCCTACGAGCAGTACTTC. Its translation: CASSLRGSGSSYEQYF. Using reference TRBV13 and TRBJ2-7 for the parts outside the CDR3, the full variable domain is AAGVIQSPRHLIKEKRETATLKCYPIPRHDTVYWYQQGPGQDPQFLISFYEKMQSDKGSIPDRFSAQQFSDYHSELNMSSLELGDSALYFCASSLRGSGSSYEQYFGPGTRLTVT.

The J gene is TRBJ2-7, the V gene TRBV6-5; TRBD1 agrees at 7 bases. The trim removed 7 bases at V and 2 bases at J, leaving 8 bases unmatched. The CDR3 consists of 14 residues. From germline, CDR1 is MNHEY and CDR2 SVGAGI. The CDR3 DNA is TGTGCCAGCACCGTTGGACAGGCACCCTACGAGCAGTACTTC. Amino acids: CASTVGQAPYEQYF.